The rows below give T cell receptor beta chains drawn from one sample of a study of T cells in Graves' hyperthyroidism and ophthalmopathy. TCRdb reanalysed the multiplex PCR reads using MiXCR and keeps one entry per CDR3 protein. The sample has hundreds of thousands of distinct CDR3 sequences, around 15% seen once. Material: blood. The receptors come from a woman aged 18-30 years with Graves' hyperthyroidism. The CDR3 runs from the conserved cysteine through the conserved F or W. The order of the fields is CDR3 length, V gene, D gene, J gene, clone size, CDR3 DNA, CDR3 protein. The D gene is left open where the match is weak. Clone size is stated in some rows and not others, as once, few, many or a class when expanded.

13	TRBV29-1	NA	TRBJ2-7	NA	TGCAGCGTTGGCGGCCAAATCGGGTACGAGCAGTACTTC	CSVGGQIGYEQYF
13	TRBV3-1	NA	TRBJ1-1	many	TGTGCCAGCAGCCAAGGGCAGGTCACTGAAGCTTTCTTT	CASSQGQVTEAFF
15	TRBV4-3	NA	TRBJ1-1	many	TGCGCCAGCAGCCGCGAGTTCCTTCTGGACCCTGAAGCTTTCTTT	CASSREFLLDPEAFF
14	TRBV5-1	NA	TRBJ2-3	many	TGCGCCAGCAGCTTGGTTAGCAGCACAGATACGCAGTATTTT	CASSLVSSTDTQYF
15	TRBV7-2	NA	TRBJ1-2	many	TGTGCCAGCAGCTTAGCTGGGGGGACGGCCTATGGCTACACCTTC	CASSLAGGTAYGYTF
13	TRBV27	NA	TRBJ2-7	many	TGTGCCAGCAGTTTGGGCTACCCCTACGAGCAGTACTTC	CASSLGYPYEQYF
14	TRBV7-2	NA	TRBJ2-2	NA	TGTACCAGCAGCTCCGACATTTACACCGGGGAGCTGTTTTTT	CTSSSDIYTGELFF
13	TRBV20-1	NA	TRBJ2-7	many	TGCAGTGCTTCCCGGACAGCAACCTACGAGCAGTACTTC	CSASRTATYEQYF
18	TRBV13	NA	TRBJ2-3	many	TGTGCCAGCAGCTACGGCCAGGGGGACTACAGAAGCACAGATACGCAGTATTTT	CASSYGQGDYRSTDTQYF
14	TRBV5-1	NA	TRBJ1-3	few	TGCGCCAGCAGCTTGGGGGTCCTTGGGAACACCATATATTTT	CASSLGVLGNTIYF
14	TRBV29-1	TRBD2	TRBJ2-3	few	TGCAGCGTCCGACTAGCGGGAGTGCAAGATACGCAGTATTTT	CSVRLAGVQDTQYF
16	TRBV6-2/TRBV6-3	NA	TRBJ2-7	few	TGTGCCAGCAGCCATCCGGCGGGGGGACAGATATACGAGCAGTACTTC	CASSHPAGGQIYEQYF
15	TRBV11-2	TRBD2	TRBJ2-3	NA	TGTGCCAGCAGCTTAGACGGGGGGGCCCCAGATACGCAGTATTTT	CASSLDGGAPDTQYF
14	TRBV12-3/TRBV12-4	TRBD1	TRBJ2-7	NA	TGTGCCAGCAGTCCCGGGGACAGGGCGGCCGAGCAGTACTTC	CASSPGDRAAEQYF
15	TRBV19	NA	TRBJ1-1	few	TGTGCCAGTAGCAGGGCTTGGGGGGTGAACACTGAAGCTTTCTTT	CASSRAWGVNTEAFF
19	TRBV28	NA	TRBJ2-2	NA	TGTGCCAGCAGCGCATTAGGGGATGGGATGCGACTGATCACCGGGGAGCTGTTTTTT	CASSALGDGMRLITGELFF
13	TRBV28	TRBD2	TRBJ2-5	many	TGTGCCAGCACGGCGGGAGGCCAAGAGACCCAGTACTTC	CASTAGGQETQYF
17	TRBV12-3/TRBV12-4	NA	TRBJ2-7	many	TGTGCCAGCAGTTTGAAAGCGGGATTCGACAGGTCCTACGAGCAGTACTTC	CASSLKAGFDRSYEQYF
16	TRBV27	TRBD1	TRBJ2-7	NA	TGTGCCAGCAGTCACATACGGCGGGACAGGGGCTACGAGCAGTACTTC	CASSHIRRDRGYEQYF
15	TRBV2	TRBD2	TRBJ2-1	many	TGTGCCAGCAGGGATAGCGGGAGAACCTACAATGAGCAGTTCTTC	CASRDSGRTYNEQFF
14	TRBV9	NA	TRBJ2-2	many	TGTGCCAGCAGCGTGTCCAGGGTCACCGGGGAGCTGTTTTTT	CASSVSRVTGELFF
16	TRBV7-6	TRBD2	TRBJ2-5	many	TGTGCCAGCAGCTTGGAGACTAGCGGGGGGCAAGAGACCCAGTACTTC	CASSLETSGGQETQYF
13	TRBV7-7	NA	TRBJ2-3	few	TGTGCTAGCAGCTTAGATGTGGGGGATACGCAGTATTTT	CASSLDVGDTQYF
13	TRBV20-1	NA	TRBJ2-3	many	TGCAGTGCTCCCCGGGGAGGGGGGGATACGCAGTATTTT	CSAPRGGGDTQYF
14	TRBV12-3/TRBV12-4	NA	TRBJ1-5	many	TGTGCCAGCAGTATGGACCAACCCAATCAGCCCCAGCATTTT	CASSMDQPNQPQHF
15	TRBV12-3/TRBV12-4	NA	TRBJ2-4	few	TGTGCCAGCAGTTTAAGGGGTAGTGTGGGGGACATTCAGTACTTC	CASSLRGSVGDIQYF